Below, 20 T cell receptor beta chains from the same sample are listed, as sequenced in a study of blood T cell repertoires in COVID-19. TCRdb's copy holds only in-frame clones and misses some; the assay was immunoSEQ multiplex PCR. The table records around 250,000 clones, 86% of them present only once. The sequencing sample was made of peripheral blood. The source is an older woman who had recovered from COVID-19.

This clone has a single count. The chain uses TRBV5-1 and TRBJ2-1, with D maybe TRBD2 (7 bases). The CDR3 extends over 16 amino acids. The germline V gene has CDR1 SGHRS and CDR2 YFSETQ. Trimming cost V 0 bases and J 6 bases, with 16 bases left between them. The CDR3 sequence is CASSLDVRRGLNEQFF. The CDR3 DNA reads as TGCGCCAGCAGCTTGGATGTCAGGCGGGGGCTCAATGAGCAGTTCTTC.

This clone occurred once. V usage is TRBV6-5 and J usage is TRBJ1-4; TRBD1 matches 9 bases. The junction had 4 bases not matched to a gene; V was cut back by 5 bases and J by 3 bases. Germline V gene sequence: CDR1 MNHEY, CDR2 SVGAGI. The CDR3 totals 15 residues. The CDR3 sequence: CASSLDRGPNEKLFF. Written as DNA, the CDR3 is TGTGCCAGCAGTCTGGACAGGGGACCTAATGAAAAACTGTTTTTT.

This clone has a handful of counts. The gene calls are TRBV6-6 and TRBJ1-2; a weak D match, TRBD1 (5 bases). CDR1 and CDR2 from the germline V gene are MNHNY and SVGAGI (reference sequence). The CDR3 totals 14 residues. V lost 2 bases and J 6 bases, leaving 13 bases between the germline ends. CDR3: CASSYGALWHGYTF. CDR3 sequence (DNA): TGTGCCAGCAGTTACGGGGCACTATGGCATGGCTACACCTTC.

The chain combines TRBV5-4 with TRBJ2-3; 11 bases map to TRBD1. The CDR3 contains 17 residues. Germline trimming cut 6 bases from V and 5 bases from J; bases unmatched to any gene: 14. Per the germline V gene, CDR1 is SGHNT and CDR2 is YYREEE (reference sequence). CDR3 sequence: CASILRGAGQGVDTQYF. The CDR3 nucleotides read TGTGCCAGCATCCTGCGGGGAGCGGGACAGGGGGTAGATACGCAGTATTTT.

The gene calls are TRBV28 and TRBJ1-3; 7 bases agree with TRBD1. CDR3 size: 16 residues. V gave up 1 base and J gave up 0 bases; unmatched junction bases: 3. Germline CDR1 reads MDHEN; CDR2 reads SYDVKM. The CDR3 region has the DNA TGTGCCAGCAGTTTATTACAGGGGTTCTCTGGAAACACCATATATTTT. Translated: CASSLLQGFSGNTIYF. Full variable domain (outside the CDR3, taken from reference TRBV28 and TRBJ1-3): DVKVTQSSRYLVKRTGEKVFLECVQDMDHENMFWYRQDPGLGLRLIYFSYDVKMKEKGDIPEGYSVSREKKERFSLILESASTNQTSMYLCASSLLQGFSGNTIYFGEGSWLTVV.

This chain's CDR3 is CAISEPGTARGYTF. CDR3 nucleotides: TGTGCCATCAGTGAGCCAGGGACAGCCCGGGGCTACACCTTC. The chain joins TRBV10-3 to TRBJ1-2, with TRBD1 matching over 7 bases. The CDR3 totals 14 residues. With V trimmed by 2 bases and J by 8 bases, 8 bases remained unmatched. Per the germline V gene, CDR1 is ENHRY and CDR2 is SYGVKD.

The V call is TRBV7-8, the J call TRBJ2-2; no firm D call. The length of the CDR3 is 15 residues. From germline, CDR1 is SGHVS and CDR2 FQNEAQ. V dropped 0 bases and J dropped 1 base, with 6 bases sitting between them. CDR3 DNA sequence: TGTGCCAGCAGCTTAGCGATTAGGAACACCGGGGAGCTGTTTTTT. Translated, it gives CASSLAIRNTGELFF.

For this clone: At one of its ends the junction is not consistent with the germline gene, which may arise from a read error. The chain employs TRBV29-1 and TRBJ1-1; 8 bases agree with TRBD1. The CDR3 spans 16 residues. Per germline, CDR1 SQVTM and CDR2 ANQGSEA. The CDR3 sequence: CSVDFLSRTGNSEAFF. Here the CDR3 DNA reads TGCAGCGTTGATTTTCTCTCACGGACAGGGAACTCTGAAGCTTTCTTT.

As for this clone: This sample also contains other DNA sequences that code for the same CDR3. The J gene is TRBJ2-5, the V gene TRBV15; D unresolved. CDR1 and CDR2 (germline): LNHNV, YYDKDF (reference sequence). Between the trimmed V and J ends, which lost 0 bases and 2 bases, there was a span of 7 bases. This CDR3 contains 14 residues. In DNA form, the CDR3 reads TGTGCCACCAGCAGAGATCGCGGACAAGAGACCCAGTACTTC. Protein product: CATSRDRGQETQYF.

The chain combines TRBV3-1 (or the pseudogene TRBV3-2) with TRBJ1-5; D is ambiguous. From germline, CDR1 is LGHDT and CDR2 YNNKEL (reference sequence). This CDR3 is 14 amino acids long. V was pared by 0 bases and J by 4 bases, with 7 bases between. CDR3 sequence (DNA): TGTGCCAGCAGCCAAGAGCCCAGAAATCAGCCCCAGCATTTT. Translating it yields CASSQEPRNQPQHF.

This clone was picked up a small number of times. V gene TRBV2 combines with J gene TRBJ2-1; TRBD2 agrees at 9 bases. CDR3 length: 16 amino acids. Per germline, CDR1 SNHLY and CDR2 FYNNEI. The V segment lost 1 base and the J segment 6 bases; nucleotides outside the gene matches: 7. CDR3 DNA sequence: TGTGCCAGCAGTGAAGTAGGGCTAGCGGGGCTCAATGAGCAGTTCTTC. Its protein product is CASSEVGLAGLNEQFF.

The chain links TRBV5-5 to TRBJ2-1, with 9 positions matching TRBD1. J lost 3 bases, V lost 5 bases, and 3 bases had no gene match. CDR1 is SGHKS, CDR2 YYEKEE, per germline (reference sequence). This CDR3 contains 14 residues. The DNA for the CDR3 is TGTGCCAGCAGTCGACAGGGGGGCTACAATGAGCAGTTCTTC. Translation gives CASSRQGGYNEQFF.

This chain connects TRBV5-8 to TRBJ2-5; 7 nucleotides align to TRBD1. The CDR3 contains 13 residues. The J segment lost 2 bases and the V segment lost 5 bases, leaving 3 bases of the junction unmatched. CDR1 is SGHTS and CDR2 is YDEGEE in the germline V gene. The CDR3 DNA reads as TGTGCCAGCAGGTACAGGGGACAAGAGACCCAGTACTTC. Translating it yields CASRYRGQETQYF. Combining the CDR3 with reference TRBV5-8 and TRBJ2-5 gives the whole variable domain EAGVTQSPTHLIKTRGQQATLRCSPISGHTSVYWYQQALGLGLQFLLWYDEGEERNRGNFPPRFSGRQFPNYSSELNVNALELEDSALYLCASRYRGQETQYFGPGTRLLVL.

The V call is TRBV5-1, the J call TRBJ1-1; 9 bases fit TRBD1. V trimming: 4 bases; J trimming: 5 bases; junction bases outside the gene matches: 6. CDR1 SGHRS and CDR2 YFSETQ come from the germline V gene. CDR3 length equals 14 residues. The CDR3 region is CASSKGQGETEAFF. CDR3 DNA: TGCGCCAGCAGCAAGGGACAGGGTGAGACTGAAGCTTTCTTT.

This clone came up once. J is TRBJ1-6 and V is TRBV5-4; 9 bases align to TRBD1. V lost 4 bases and J lost 10; bases outside the gene matches: 12. The CDR3 runs to 16 residues. Per the germline V gene, CDR1 is SGHNT and CDR2 is YYREEE (reference sequence). The chain's CDR3 is CASSPRKGQGLSPLHF. The CDR3 DNA reads TGTGCCAGCAGCCCACGAAAGGGACAGGGCCTCTCACCCCTCCACTTT. Complete variable domain (other parts from reference TRBV5-4 and TRBJ1-6): ETGVTQSPTHLIKTRGQQVTLRCSSQSGHNTVSWYQQALGQGPQFIFQYYREEENGRGNFPPRFSGLQFPNYSSELNVNALELDDSALYLCASSPRKGQGLSPLHFGNGTRLTVT.

This clone was seen a handful of times. This chain's CDR3 is CASSLLGTGHSYEQYF. CDR3 in DNA: TGTGCCAGCAGCTTGTTAGGGACAGGGCACTCCTACGAGCAGTACTTC. The chain couples TRBV5-6 to TRBJ2-7; 9 nucleotides line up with TRBD1. J lost 0 bases, V lost 1 base, and 5 bases had no gene match. This CDR3 has 16 residues. Germline CDR1 and CDR2: SGHDT and YYEEEE.

The chain joins TRBV27 to TRBJ2-1, with 8 positions matching TRBD2. The length of the CDR3 is 14 residues. Germline V gene data show CDR1 as MNHEY and CDR2 as SMNVEV (reference sequence). V lost 6 bases, J lost 4 bases, and 5 bases stayed unmatched. The CDR3 nucleotides are TGTGCCAGCAGCCACGGGGGGGATTACAATGAGCAGTTCTTC. Its protein is CASSHGGDYNEQFF.

This sequence joins TRBV5-1 and TRBJ2-3, with 7 bases lining up with TRBD2. This CDR3 contains 16 residues. Germline trimming cut 5 bases from V and 0 bases from J; bases unmatched to any gene: 9. The V gene's germline CDR1 is SGHRS and CDR2 YFSETQ. The CDR3 DNA sequence: TGCGCCAGCAGGGGGGGGACGGCGTCTAGCACAGATACGCAGTATTTT. This codes for CASRGGTASSTDTQYF.

The chain links TRBV6-1 to TRBJ1-1; D gene uncertain. V lost 2 bases and J lost 5, with 9 bases in between. CDR1 is MNHNS and CDR2 is SASEGT in the germline V gene. The CDR3 totals 13 residues. The CDR3 coding sequence is TGTGCCAGCAGTGAACTGTCAGGAACTGAAGCTTTCTTT. It translates to CASSELSGTEAFF.

CDR3 loop: CASSLLAGSTDTQYF. DNA for the CDR3: TGTGCCAGCAGTCTACTAGCGGGGAGCACAGATACGCAGTATTTT. The chain links TRBV7-2 to TRBJ2-3; 10 positions match TRBD2. The CDR3 spans 15 residues. Germline V gene data show CDR1 as SGHTA and CDR2 as FQGNSA. Trimming cost V 6 bases and J 0 bases; bases outside gene matches: 3. The full variable domain, rest sourced from reference TRBV7-2 and TRBJ2-3, is GAGVSQSPSNKVTEKGKDVELRCDPISGHTALYWYRQSLGQGLEFLIYFQGNSAPDKSGLPSDRFSAERTGGSVSTLTIQRTQQEDSAVYLCASSLLAGSTDTQYFGPGTRLTVL.